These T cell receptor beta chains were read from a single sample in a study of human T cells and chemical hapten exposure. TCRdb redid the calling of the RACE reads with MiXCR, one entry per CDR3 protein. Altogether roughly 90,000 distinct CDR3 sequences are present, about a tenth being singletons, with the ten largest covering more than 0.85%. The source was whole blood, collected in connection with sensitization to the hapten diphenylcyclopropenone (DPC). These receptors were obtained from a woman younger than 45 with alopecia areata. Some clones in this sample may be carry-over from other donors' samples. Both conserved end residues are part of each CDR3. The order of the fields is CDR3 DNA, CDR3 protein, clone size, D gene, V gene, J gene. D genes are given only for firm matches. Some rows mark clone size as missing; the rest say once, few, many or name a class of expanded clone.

TGTGCCAGCAGTGACTCGGCTGAGACGGCCCAATTCTTT	CASSDSAETAQFF	-	-	TRBV6-4	TRBJ1-1
TGCGCCAGCAGCCCCAGAGCCGCGGGGTTGAGAGAGACCCAGTACTTC	CASSPRAAGLRETQYF	few	-	TRBV4-1	TRBJ2-5
TGTGCCAGCAGCCCTTGGGACTACTGGGGGCAGTTCTTC	CASSPWDYWGQFF	-	TRBD2	TRBV7-2	TRBJ2-1
TGTGCCAGCTCACCTCCGGGCCAAGACGAGCAGTACTTC	CASSPPGQDEQYF	many	-	TRBV18	TRBJ2-7
TGTGCCAGCAGTCCGGGCCTATACTCTGGAAACACCATATATTTT	CASSPGLYSGNTIYF	few	-	TRBV2	TRBJ1-3
TGTGCCAGCAGTGAGTCCCGGGGATCTGAGCAGTTCTTC	CASSESRGSEQFF	few	-	TRBV25-1	TRBJ2-1
TGTGCCTGGAACAGAGAGAACACTGAAGCTTTCTTT	CAWNRENTEAFF	many	-	TRBV30	TRBJ1-1
TGCAGCGTCGGGCCGAGGACTAGCCATAATGAGCAGTTCTTC	CSVGPRTSHNEQFF	many	TRBD2	TRBV29-1	TRBJ2-1
TGTGCCAGCTCACCGATCCCAGGGGAGGCCACTGAAGCTTTCTTT	CASSPIPGEATEAFF	few	-	TRBV18	TRBJ1-1
TGTGCCAGCAGTCCGGACAGCTCCAACTATGGCTACACCTTC	CASSPDSSNYGYTF	-	-	TRBV27	TRBJ1-2
TGTGCCAGCAGCTTTGCCGGAAACACCATATATTTT	CASSFAGNTIYF	many	-	TRBV7-2	TRBJ1-3
TGTGCCAGCAGCTCGGGACAGCTCCAAGAGACCCAGTACTTC	CASSSGQLQETQYF	many	TRBD1	TRBV28	TRBJ2-5
TGCAGTGCTAGTACCGGGGTGCGGCCTGGCTACACCTTC	CSASTGVRPGYTF	many	-	TRBV20-1	TRBJ1-2
TGTGCCAGCGGATACGAGCAGTACTTC	CASGYEQYF	many	-	TRBV27	TRBJ2-7
TGTGCCAGCAGTTACTCCGGACAGCTATACGAGCAGTACTTC	CASSYSGQLYEQYF	many	-	TRBV6-5	TRBJ2-7
TGTGCCAGCAGTCCCGGGACTAGTCTACTTTCCCAGTACTTC	CASSPGTSLLSQYF	few	TRBD2	TRBV6-5	TRBJ2-5
TGTGCCAGCAGCTTACGGCCGCTAGCGGGAAACACAGATACGCAGTATTTT	CASSLRPLAGNTDTQYF	-	TRBD2	TRBV13	TRBJ2-3
TGTGCCAGCAGTTGGGGACAGGGGGGTCAGCCCCAGCATTTT	CASSWGQGGQPQHF	-	TRBD1	TRBV28	TRBJ1-5
TGTGCCAGCACCCCTGGACAGGGCACCTACGAGCAGTACTTC	CASTPGQGTYEQYF	-	TRBD1	TRBV11-2	TRBJ2-7
TGTGCCAGTAGTGCCCAGGGGGCAGGTCAAGAGACCCAGTACTTC	CASSAQGAGQETQYF	few	TRBD1	TRBV19	TRBJ2-5
TGTGCCAGCAGTTTGGATGGGTCACCCCTCCACTTT	CASSLDGSPLHF	-	-	TRBV28	TRBJ1-6
TGTGCCAGCAGTGCCCCCGGGACCCAGTCAGGTCCCCAGCATTTT	CASSAPGTQSGPQHF	-	-	TRBV28	TRBJ1-5